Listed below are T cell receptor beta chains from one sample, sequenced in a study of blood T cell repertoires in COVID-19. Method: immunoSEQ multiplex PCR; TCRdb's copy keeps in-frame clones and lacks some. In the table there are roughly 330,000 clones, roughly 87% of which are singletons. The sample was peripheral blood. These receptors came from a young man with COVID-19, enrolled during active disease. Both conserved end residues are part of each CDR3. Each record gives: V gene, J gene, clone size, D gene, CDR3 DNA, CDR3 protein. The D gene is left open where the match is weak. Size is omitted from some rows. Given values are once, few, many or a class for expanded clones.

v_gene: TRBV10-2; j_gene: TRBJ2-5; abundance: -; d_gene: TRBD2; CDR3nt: TGCGCCAGCAGGATGGGGGGGCAAGAGACCCAGTACTTC; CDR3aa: CASRMGGQETQYF
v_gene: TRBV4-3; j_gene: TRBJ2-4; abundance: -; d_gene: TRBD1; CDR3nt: TGCGCCAGCAGCCAAGAAGGGCAGGGGGCTAAGGGGGCCAAAAACATTCAGTACTTC; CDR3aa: CASSQEGQGAKGAKNIQYF
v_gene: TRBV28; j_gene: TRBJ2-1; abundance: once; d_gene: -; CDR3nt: TGTGCCAGCAGTGGTAGCGGCTCCTACAATGAGCAGTTCTTC; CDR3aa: CASSGSGSYNEQFF
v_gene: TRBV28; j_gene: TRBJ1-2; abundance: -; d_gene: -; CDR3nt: TGTGCCAGCAGTTTAGCACAAATTAACTATGGCTACACCTTC; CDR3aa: CASSLAQINYGYTF
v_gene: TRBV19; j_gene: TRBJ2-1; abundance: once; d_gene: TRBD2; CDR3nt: TGTGCCAGTAGTCCCCCCCCCGGGACTAGCGGAAACAATGAGCAGTTCTTC; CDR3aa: CASSPPPGTSGNNEQFF
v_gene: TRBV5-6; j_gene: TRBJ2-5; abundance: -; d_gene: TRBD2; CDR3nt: TGTGCCAGCAGCTTGGTAGCGGGGACCCAGTACTTC; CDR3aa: CASSLVAGTQYF
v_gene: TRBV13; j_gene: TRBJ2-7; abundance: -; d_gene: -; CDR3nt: TGTGCCAGCAGCTTACGCGGATCCTACGAGCAGTACTTC; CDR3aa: CASSLRGSYEQYF
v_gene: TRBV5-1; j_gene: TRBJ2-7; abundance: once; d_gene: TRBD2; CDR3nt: TGCGCCAGCAGCGCGGGGACTAGCGGACCCTACGAGCAGTACTTC; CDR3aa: CASSAGTSGPYEQYF
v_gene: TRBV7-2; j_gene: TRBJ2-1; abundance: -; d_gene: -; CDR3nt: TGTGCCAGCAGCTGGGGCGGGACGGTGAATGAGCAGTTCTTC; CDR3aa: CASSWGGTVNEQFF
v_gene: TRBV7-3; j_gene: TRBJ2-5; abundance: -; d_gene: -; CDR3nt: TGTGCCAGCAGCTTAAGTGCGCAAGAGACCCAGTACTTC; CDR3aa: CASSLSAQETQYF
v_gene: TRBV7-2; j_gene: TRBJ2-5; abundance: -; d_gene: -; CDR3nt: TGTGCCAGCAGCTTAGGACAGGCAGTGGAGACCCAGTACTTC; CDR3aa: CASSLGQAVETQYF
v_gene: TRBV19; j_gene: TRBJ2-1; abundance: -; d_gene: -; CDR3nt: TGTGCCAGTAGTATTTACTTCGGGGAGCAGTTCTTC; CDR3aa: CASSIYFGEQFF
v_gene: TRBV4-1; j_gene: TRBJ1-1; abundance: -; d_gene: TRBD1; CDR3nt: TGCGCCAGCAGCCCTTCAGACAGGGGGGCCACTGAAGCTTTCTTT; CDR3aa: CASSPSDRGATEAFF
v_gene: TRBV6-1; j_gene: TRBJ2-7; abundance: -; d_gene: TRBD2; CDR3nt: TGTGCCAGCAGTGAAGCTAGCGGGAGCTCCTACGAGCAGTACTTC; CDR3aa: CASSEASGSSYEQYF
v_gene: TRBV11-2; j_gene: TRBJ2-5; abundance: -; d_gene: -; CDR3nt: TGTGCCAGCAGCTCCCCGGGACTCCGTAGTCGGGAGACCCAGTACTTC; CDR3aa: CASSSPGLRSRETQYF